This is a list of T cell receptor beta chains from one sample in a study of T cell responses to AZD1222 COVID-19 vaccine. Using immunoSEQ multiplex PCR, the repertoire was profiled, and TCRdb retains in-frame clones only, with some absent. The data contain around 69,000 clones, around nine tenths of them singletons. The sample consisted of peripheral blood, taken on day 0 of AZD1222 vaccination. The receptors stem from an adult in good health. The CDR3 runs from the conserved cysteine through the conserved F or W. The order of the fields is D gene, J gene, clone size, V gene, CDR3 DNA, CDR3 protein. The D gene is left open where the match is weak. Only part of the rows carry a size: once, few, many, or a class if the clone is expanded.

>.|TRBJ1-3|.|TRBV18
TGTGCCAGCTCACCGCGTAAGGACTCAGGCTCTGGAAACACCATATATTTT
CASSPRKDSGSGNTIYF
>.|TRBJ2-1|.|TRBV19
TGTGCCAGTAGTACAGGGACTGCCTACAATGAGCAGTTCTTC
CASSTGTAYNEQFF
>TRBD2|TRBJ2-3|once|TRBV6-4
TGTGCCAGCAGCGTTGACGGGAGGGCCGTTGATACGCAGTATTTT
CASSVDGRAVDTQYF
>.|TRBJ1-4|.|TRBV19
TGTGCCAGCAACACGCCGGGTCGAGGTGAAAAACTGTTTTTT
CASNTPGRGEKLFF
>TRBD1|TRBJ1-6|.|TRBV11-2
TGTGCCAGCAGCGCGACAGGGACAGTCAATTCACCCCTCCACTTT
CASSATGTVNSPLHF
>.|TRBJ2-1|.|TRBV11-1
TGTGCCAGCAGCTCTCCGGGATTCTCCTACAATGAGCAGTTCTTC
CASSSPGFSYNEQFF
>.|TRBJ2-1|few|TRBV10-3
TGTGCCATCAGTGGGGGAGCCGGGAGTAGAAATGAGCAGTTCTTC
CAISGGAGSRNEQFF
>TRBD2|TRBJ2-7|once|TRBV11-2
TGTGCCAGCAGCTTAGGAGCGGGAGGGTCGACGTACGAGCAGTACTTC
CASSLGAGGSTYEQYF
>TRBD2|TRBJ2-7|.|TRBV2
TGTGCCAGCAGTGAAGCCACTAGCGGTACCTACGAGCAGTACTTC
CASSEATSGTYEQYF
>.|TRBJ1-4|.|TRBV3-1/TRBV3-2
TGTGCCAGCAGCCAAGAAGGGGCCACCGGGCCCAAAAAACTGTTTTTT
CASSQEGATGPKKLFF
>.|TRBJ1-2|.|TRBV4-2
TGTGCCAGCAGCCAAGAAGCACCTCGGGGTGGCTACACCTTC
CASSQEAPRGGYTF
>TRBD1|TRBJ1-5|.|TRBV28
TGTGCCAGCAGTCAAGGGACAGCTAGCAATCAGCCCCAGCATTTT
CASSQGTASNQPQHF
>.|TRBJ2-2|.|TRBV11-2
TGTGCCAGCAGCTTAGGTCCCGGGACCCGGAACACCGGGGAGCTGTTTTTT
CASSLGPGTRNTGELFF
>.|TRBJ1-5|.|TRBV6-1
TGTGCCAGCAGTGAAACAGAGACAGGTTTATTTGGATATAGCAATCAGCCCCAGCATTTT
CASSETETGLFGYSNQPQHF
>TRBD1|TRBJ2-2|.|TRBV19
TGTGCCAGTAGTATGGGGACAGGGAACACCGGGGAGCTGTTTTTT
CASSMGTGNTGELFF
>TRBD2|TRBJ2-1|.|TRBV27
TGTGCCAGCAGTTTCCGGACTAGCGGGATTTTGCATGAGCAGTTCTTC
CASSFRTSGILHEQFF
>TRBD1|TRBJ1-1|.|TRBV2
TGTGCCAGCAGTGCGCAGGGGGGTTTGAGCACTGAAGCTTTCTTT
CASSAQGGLSTEAFF
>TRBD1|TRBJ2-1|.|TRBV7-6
TGTGCCTCCGAGGACAGGGTGAAAAATGAGCAGTTCTTC
CASEDRVKNEQFF
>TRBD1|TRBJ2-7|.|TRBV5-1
TGCGCCAGCAGCCCAGGGACAGGGGGGGACGAGCAGTACTTC
CASSPGTGGDEQYF
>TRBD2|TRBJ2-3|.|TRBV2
TGTGCCGGTCCCCCTAGCGGGGGCCGCACAGATACGCAGTATTTT
CAGPPSGGRTDTQYF
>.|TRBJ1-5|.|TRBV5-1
TGCGCCAGCAGCTTGGGTGGGGAAAACCAGCCCCAGCATTTT
CASSLGGENQPQHF
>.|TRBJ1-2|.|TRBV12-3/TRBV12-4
TGTGCCAGCAGTTATACAGGGAAAAGAGGCTACACCTTC
CASSYTGKRGYTF
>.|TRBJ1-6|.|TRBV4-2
TGTGCCAGCAAGGGGGGAAGTGATAATTCACCCCTCCACTTT
CASKGGSDNSPLHF
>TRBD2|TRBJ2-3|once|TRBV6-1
TGTGCCAGCAGTGAACCGACTAGCGGGAGCACAGATACGCAGTATTTT
CASSEPTSGSTDTQYF
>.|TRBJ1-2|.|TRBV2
TGTGCCAGCAGTATTAACTATGGCTACACCTTC
CASSINYGYTF
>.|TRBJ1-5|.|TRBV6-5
TGTGCCAGCAGCCTGAAGCCTTATAGCAATCAGCCCCAGCATTTT
CASSLKPYSNQPQHF
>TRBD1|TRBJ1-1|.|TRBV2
TGTGCCAGCAATACGGGACAGGGGGCATCTGAAGCTTTCTTT
CASNTGQGASEAFF